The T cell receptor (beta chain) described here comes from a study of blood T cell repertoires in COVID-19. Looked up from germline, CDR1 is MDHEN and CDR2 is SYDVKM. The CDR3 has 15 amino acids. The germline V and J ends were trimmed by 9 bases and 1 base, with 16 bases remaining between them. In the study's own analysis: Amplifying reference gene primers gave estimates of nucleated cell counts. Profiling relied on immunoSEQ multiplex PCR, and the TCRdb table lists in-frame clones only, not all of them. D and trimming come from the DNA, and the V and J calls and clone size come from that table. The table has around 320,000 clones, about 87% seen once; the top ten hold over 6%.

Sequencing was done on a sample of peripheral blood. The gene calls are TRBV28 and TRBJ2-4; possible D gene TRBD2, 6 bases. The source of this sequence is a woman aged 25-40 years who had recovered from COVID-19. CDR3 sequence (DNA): TGTGCCAGGGGGACTGGAGGGATTGCCAAAAACATTCAGTACTTC. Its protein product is CARGTGGIAKNIQYF.